The next 31 T cell receptor beta chains were all read from a single sample in a study of blood T cell repertoires in COVID-19 (dated by TCRdb to 2020 to 2022). Receptor amplification or capture employed the immunoSEQ multiplex PCR assay. Held by TCRdb, this immuneACCESS table contains in-frame sequences only and omits some clones. Under half of the omission traces to an unresolved V gene where checked; the cause of the rest is unknown. The sample data list about 270,000 clones, and 70% to 90% of these were observed just once. The top ten clonotypes cover about 2.5% of the sample. The material sequenced was peripheral blood. The receptors here all came from a woman between 50 and 59 years old with acute or convalescent COVID-19.

This chain joins TRBV30 and TRBJ2-2; a weak D match, TRBD1 (6 bases). CDR1 is GTSNPN and CDR2 is SVGIG in the germline V gene (reference sequence). V was trimmed by 2 bases and J by 4 bases, leaving 14 bases between them. This CDR3 is 15 amino acids long. CDR3 coding DNA: TGTGCCTGGAGTTCTCCGGGACACTCCACCGGGGAGCTGTTTTTT. This gives the protein CAWSSPGHSTGELFF.

The chain combines TRBV18 with TRBJ1-5; 7 positions match TRBD1. The CDR3 spans 17 residues. V lost 6 bases, J lost 2 bases, and 13 bases stayed unmatched. Looked up from germline, CDR1 is KGHSH and CDR2 is LQKENI. The CDR3, as DNA: TGTGCCAGCTCCCCTATCAGACAGGGATGGGGCAATCAGCCCCAGCATTTT. Its translation: CASSPIRQGWGNQPQHF. The variable domain in full, with the rest retrieved from reference TRBV18 and TRBJ1-5, is NAGVMQNPRHLVRRRGQEARLRCSPMKGHSHVYWYRQLPEEGLKFMVYLQKENIIDESGMPKERFSAEFPKEGPSILRIQQVVRGDSAAYFCASSPIRQGWGNQPQHFGDGTRLSIL.

This clone was seen a few times. This chain links TRBV4-1 with TRBJ2-4, with TRBD1 identical over 7 bases. The junction had 14 bases not matched to a gene; V was cut back by 3 bases and J by 0 bases. The germline V gene encodes CDR1 MGHRA and CDR2 YSYEKL. CDR3 size: 19 residues. CDR3 region: CASSQDNRGRGLAKNIQYF. The CDR3 DNA sequence: TGCGCCAGCAGCCAGGATAACAGGGGAAGGGGCTTAGCCAAAAACATTCAGTACTTC.

This chain links TRBV6-2 or TRBV6-3 with TRBJ2-2; weak D call: TRBD2 (5 bases). V was shortened by 5 bases and J by 5 bases, with 6 bases between the two germline ends. The CDR3 consists of 12 residues. Germline loops: CDR1 MNHEY, CDR2 SVGEGT. The CDR3 DNA follows: TGTGCCAGCAGTGGGGAGACCGGGGAGCTGTTTTTT. Its translation: CASSGETGELFF.

The chain couples TRBV3-1 (or the pseudogene TRBV3-2) to TRBJ2-1; a weak D match, TRBD2 (6 bases). V was shortened by 1 base and J by 6 bases, with 19 bases between the two germline ends. CDR3 size: 17 residues. Germline loops: CDR1 LGHDT, CDR2 YNNKEL (reference sequence). The DNA of the CDR3 is TGTGCCAGCAGCCAAGCTTTCGGGGCTAGCGAGAGCAATGAGCAGTTCTTC. Its translation: CASSQAFGASESNEQFF.

V and J are TRBV6-5 and TRBJ1-1; D not certain. The CDR3 is 13 residues long. V lost 6 bases and J 5 bases, leaving 13 bases between the germline ends. The V gene's germline CDR1 is MNHEY and CDR2 SVGAGI. The CDR3 bases are TGTGCCAGCAGCCAACTAGGGTATACTGAAGCTTTCTTT. Its translation is CASSQLGYTEAFF.

The rearrangement joins TRBV5-1 to TRBJ2-3; no firm D call. Germline assignment: CDR1 SGHRS and CDR2 YFSETQ. Trimming took off 4 bases at V and 6 bases at J, with 6 bases between the two ends. The CDR3 has 11 amino acids. Here the CDR3 reads CASSNSDTQYF. The DNA for the CDR3 is TGCGCCAGCAGCAACTCGGATACGCAGTATTTT.

V and J are TRBV30 and TRBJ1-5; D may be TRBD1 (6 bases). The CDR3 covers 13 residues. Trimming took 6 bases from V and 2 from J, leaving 11 bases between them. Germline-derived CDR1 and CDR2 are GTSNPN and SVGIG (reference sequence). The CDR3, as DNA: TGTGCCTGCAAACAGGGTGGCAATCAGCCCCAGCATTTT. Amino acids: CACKQGGNQPQHF.

The chain is built from TRBV28 and TRBJ2-5, with 8 nucleotides matching TRBD1. The CDR3 totals 14 residues. J was trimmed by 14 bases and V by 1 base; bases with no gene match: 12. CDR1 and CDR2 (germline): MDHEN, SYDVKM. The CDR3 region is CASSLSGTGGNGYF. The CDR3 bases are TGTGCCAGCAGTTTATCTGGGACAGGCGGGAACGGCTACTTC.

This chain's CDR3 is CASSYTGYTDTQYF. For the CDR3, the DNA is TGTGCCAGCAGTTATACAGGGTACACAGATACGCAGTATTTT. The chain recombines TRBV7-9 with TRBJ2-3; D may be TRBD1 (6 bases). V gave up 6 bases and J gave up 2 bases, with 12 bases separating them. CDR3 length: 14 amino acids. CDR1 SEHNR and CDR2 FQNEAQ come from the germline V gene (reference sequence). The full variable domain, with the rest looked up from reference TRBV7-9 and TRBJ2-3, is DTGVSQNPRHKITKRGQNVTFRCDPISEHNRLYWYRQTLGQGPEFLTYFQNEAQLEKSRLLSDRFSAERPKGSFSTLEIQRTEQGDSAMYLCASSYTGYTDTQYFGPGTRLTVL.

J is TRBJ2-2 and V is TRBV2; 10 positions agree with TRBD2. This CDR3 spans 14 amino acids. The trim removed 4 bases at V and 6 bases at J, leaving 2 bases unmatched. Per germline, CDR1 SNHLY and CDR2 FYNNEI. CDR3 region: CASSVLAGSGELFF. The DNA of the CDR3 is TGTGCCAGCAGTGTACTAGCGGGATCCGGGGAGCTGTTTTTT.

This chain joins TRBV7-9 and TRBJ1-1; D perhaps matches TRBD1 (5 bases). Germline V gene lookup returns CDR1 SEHNR and CDR2 FQNEAQ (reference sequence). V lost 5 bases and J 5 bases, leaving 18 bases between the germline ends. The CDR3 contains 15 residues. In DNA form, the CDR3 reads TGTGCCAGCAGCCCCGGGACTCACTGGGGGACTGAAGCTTTCTTT. This encodes CASSPGTHWGTEAFF.

The chain uses TRBV29-1 and TRBJ1-1; D is perhaps TRBD1 (5 bases). Germline V gene sequence: CDR1 SQVTM, CDR2 ANQGSEA. V lost 4 bases and J 0 bases, leaving 18 bases between the germline ends. The CDR3 has 16 amino acids. The CDR3 spells CSVGLRGGGMNTEAFF. The CDR3 coding sequence is TGCAGCGTTGGGCTGCGGGGGGGAGGAATGAACACTGAAGCTTTCTTT. Filled out from reference TRBV29-1 and TRBJ1-1, the complete variable domain reads SAVISQKPSRDICQRGTSLTIQCQVDSQVTMMFWYRQQPGQSLTLIATANQGSEATYESGFVIDKFPISRPNLTFSTLTVSNMSPEDSSIYLCSVGLRGGGMNTEAFFGQGTRLTVV.

V usage is TRBV12-3 or TRBV12-4 and J usage is TRBJ1-4, with a tentative D call TRBD1 (6 bases). This CDR3 contains 13 residues. Between the trimmed V and J ends, which lost 6 bases and 5 bases, there was a span of 10 bases. The CDR3 DNA reads as TGTGCCAGCAGAAGGGGGTTCAATGAAAAACTGTTTTTT. This sequence encodes CASRRGFNEKLFF.

This clone has just one count. The chain combines TRBV6-5 with TRBJ1-3, with a weak D call TRBD1 (6 bases). This CDR3 is 13 amino acids long. Trimming stripped 6 bases from V and 0 bases from J, with 6 bases between. CDR1 and CDR2 (germline): MNHEY, SVGAGI. Here the CDR3 DNA reads TGTGCCAGCAGGGACAGCTCTGGAAACACCATATATTTT. Translation: CASRDSSGNTIYF.

J is TRBJ1-2 and V is TRBV7-2, with unresolved D. CDR3 length: 14 amino acids. The V gene lost 1 base and the J gene lost 1 base, with 7 bases spanning the gap. The V gene's germline CDR1 is SGHTA and CDR2 FQGNSA. Written as DNA, the CDR3 is TGTGCCAGCAGCTTAGACGCCAGTAACTATGGCTACACCTTC. Amino acids: CASSLDASNYGYTF.

V gene TRBV6-5 combines with J gene TRBJ1-6; maybe TRBD1 (5 bases). The ends were cut back, 7 bases at V and 7 bases at J, with 14 bases in the middle. CDR1 MNHEY and CDR2 SVGAGI come from the germline V gene. The CDR3 has 14 amino acids. CDR3 DNA sequence: TGTGCCAGCAATGGGGGGTTTGGAAATTCACCCCTCCACTTT. It translates to CASNGGFGNSPLHF.

This rearrangement joins TRBV28 to TRBJ1-5; 10 bases line up with TRBD1. The CDR3 extends over 17 amino acids. With V trimmed by 4 bases and J by 4 bases, 10 bases remained unmatched. Germline CDR1 is MDHEN and CDR2 is SYDVKM. CDR3 bases: TGTGCCAGCAGTTCCGGGACAGGGGTGGCACAAAATCAGCCCCAGCATTTT. Its protein is CASSSGTGVAQNQPQHF.

The chain uses TRBV7-2 and TRBJ2-7; 8 positions match TRBD1. CDR1 and CDR2 from the germline V gene are SGHTA and FQGNSA. CDR3 length equals 14 residues. The junction had 5 bases not matched to a gene; V was cut back by 6 bases and J by 1 base. CDR3 sequence reads: CASRLDRGSYEQYF. In DNA form, the CDR3 reads TGTGCCAGCAGACTTGACAGGGGATCCTACGAGCAGTACTTC. Full variable domain (outside the CDR3, taken from reference TRBV7-2 and TRBJ2-7): GAGVSQSPSNKVTEKGKDVELRCDPISGHTALYWYRQSLGQGLEFLIYFQGNSAPDKSGLPSDRFSAERTGGSVSTLTIQRTQQEDSAVYLCASRLDRGSYEQYFGPGTRLTVT.

The J gene is TRBJ1-4, the V gene TRBV2, with 7 bases matching TRBD1. The CDR3 is made up of 15 amino acids. Looked up from germline, CDR1 is SNHLY and CDR2 is FYNNEI. J was trimmed by 8 bases and V by 6 bases; bases with no gene match: 12. The CDR3, as DNA: TGTGCCAGCAGATCCCCGACAGGGATGCAGGAAAAACTGTTTTTT. As protein: CASRSPTGMQEKLFF.

The chain joins TRBV27 to TRBJ2-5; 11 nucleotides align to TRBD2. The CDR3 is 15 residues long. Germline values: CDR1 MNHEY, CDR2 SMNVEV (reference sequence). V was clipped by 2 bases and J by 5 bases; unmatched bases: 4. CDR3 in amino acids: CASSLGASGRETQYF. The CDR3 DNA sequence: TGTGCCAGCAGTTTAGGGGCTAGCGGGAGGGAGACCCAGTACTTC.

The CDR3 nucleotides read TGTGCCAGCAGCTTAGGGGGCGCGGACTATGGCTACACCTTC. Protein sequence: CASSLGGADYGYTF. The rearrangement links TRBV5-4 to TRBJ1-2; TRBD1 matches 7 bases. Losses at the gene ends were 2 bases for V and 3 bases for J; bases not matched to a gene: 4. Germline-derived CDR1 and CDR2 are SGHNT and YYREEE (reference sequence). The CDR3 is made up of 14 amino acids.

This sequence joins TRBV6-5 and TRBJ1-2, with TRBD1 matching over 9 bases. Trimming removed 6 bases from V and 5 bases from J; junction bases left unmatched: 7. This CDR3 has 14 amino acids. Germline V gene data show CDR1 as MNHEY and CDR2 as SVGAGI. CDR3 residues: CASRGQGLSYGYTF. The CDR3 DNA reads TGTGCCAGCAGGGGACAGGGTTTAAGTTATGGCTACACCTTC.

The chain couples TRBV4-1 to TRBJ1-5; weak D call: TRBD1 (5 bases). CDR1 MGHRA and CDR2 YSYEKL come from the germline V gene. V gave up 4 bases and J gave up 7 bases, with 14 bases separating them. This CDR3 is built from 14 residues. The CDR3 nucleotides are TGCGCCAGCAGCCTGAGGCGGGGGGAACAGCCCCAGCATTTT. It specifies CASSLRRGEQPQHF.

V usage is TRBV10-3 and J usage is TRBJ1-1; 12 positions agree with TRBD1. V gave up 7 bases and J gave up 4 bases; unmatched junction bases: 10. The CDR3 covers 16 residues. The germline V gene has CDR1 ENHRY and CDR2 SYGVKD. The CDR3 sequence is CAITSGTGGASTEAFF. For the CDR3, the DNA is TGTGCCATCACTAGTGGGACAGGGGGCGCGAGCACTGAAGCTTTCTTT.

This clone was observed a few times. The CDR3 coding sequence is TGTGCCAGCAGGAGGAAAGCGAACTCTGGAAACACCATATATTTT. Translation: CASRRKANSGNTIYF. V and J are TRBV6-5 and TRBJ1-3, with D unclear. The germline gives CDR1 MNHEY, CDR2 SVGAGI. The CDR3 has 15 amino acids. V gave up 6 bases and J gave up 0 bases, with 12 bases separating them.

This clone has only a few counts. The chain is built from TRBV25-1 and TRBJ2-1, with D perhaps matching TRBD1 (6 bases). Germline V gene sequence: CDR1 MGHDK, CDR2 SYGVNS. This CDR3 region has 16 residues. Trimming took 2 bases from V and 9 from J, leaving 20 bases between them. CDR3 bases: TGTGCCAGCAGTGAAGCCGGGACACTGCTGGCCGTTGAGCAGTTCTTC. Its protein is CASSEAGTLLAVEQFF.

The chain combines TRBV6-4 with TRBJ1-6, with 7 bases that match TRBD1. The V segment lost 3 bases and the J segment 8 bases; nucleotides outside the gene matches: 4. This CDR3 contains 14 residues. Germline values: CDR1 MRHNA, CDR2 SNTAGT. In nucleotides, the CDR3 is TGTGCCAGCAGTGAACAGGGGCGAGATTCACCCCTCCACTTT. Protein sequence: CASSEQGRDSPLHF.

The chain joins TRBV24-1 to TRBJ1-1, with 8 bases matching TRBD1. After removal of 2 bases from V and 3 bases from J, the junction contained 7 bases not matched to a gene. The CDR3 has 16 residues. Germline V gene lookup returns CDR1 KGHDR and CDR2 SFDVKD. CDR3 nucleotides: TGTGCCACCAGTGATTCCGGACAGGGAGGAGACACTGAAGCTTTCTTT. Encoded protein: CATSDSGQGGDTEAFF.

This chain connects TRBV7-9 to TRBJ2-5; TRBD2 aligns across 12 bases. Germline V CDR1 and CDR2: SEHNR, FQNEAQ (reference sequence). This CDR3 has 13 amino acids. J lost 7 bases, V lost 5 bases, and 2 bases had no gene match. The DNA for the CDR3 is TGTGCCAGCAGCGGGACTAGCGGGCGGACCCAGTACTTC. Its translation: CASSGTSGRTQYF.

The chain employs TRBV7-9 and TRBJ1-5; tentatively, D is TRBD1 (5 bases). The CDR3 covers 15 residues. Trimming removed 1 base from V and 3 bases from J, with 10 bases in between. CDR1 is SEHNR, CDR2 FQNEAQ, per germline (reference sequence). For the CDR3, the DNA is TGTGCCAGCAGCTTAGATCGGGGGGTCAATCAGCCCCAGCATTTT. Its translation is CASSLDRGVNQPQHF.